Below, 3 T cell receptor beta chains from the same sample are listed, as sequenced in a study of cytomegalovirus exposure and HLA in healthy donors. Researchers ran the PCR with 60 Vbeta and 13 Jbeta primers. Data came from immunoSEQ multiplex PCR; TCRdb stores just in-frame clones and leaves some out. This sample has roughly 230,000 clones, with roughly 84% found just once. Sequencing input: PBMCs. The receptors were sampled from a girl aged 2 to 9 in good health and CMV-seronegative.

The V and J genes are TRBV27 and TRBJ1-1; 9 bases map to TRBD1. Unmatched junction bases numbered 7, after V lost 4 bases and J lost 1 base. The CDR3 spans 16 residues. The germline gives CDR1 MNHEY, CDR2 SMNVEV (reference sequence). CDR3 amino acids: CASSSNRGLGNTEAFF. The CDR3 bases are TGTGCCAGCAGTTCCAACAGGGGGCTGGGGAACACTGAAGCTTTCTTT.

The CDR3 bases are TGTGCCAGCAGCTTCGGGAGCGGGACTCGCACAGATACGCAGTATTTT. Its protein product is CASSFGSGTRTDTQYF. V is TRBV5-4 and J is TRBJ2-3; 7 bases are shared with TRBD2. Trimming removed 2 bases from V and 1 base from J; junction bases left unmatched: 7. The CDR3 is 16 amino acids. In germline, CDR1 is SGHNT, CDR2 YYREEE (reference sequence).

This clone was detected only once. The J gene is TRBJ2-3, the V gene TRBV11-2; 14 nucleotides match TRBD2. The CDR3 is 14 residues long. The V segment lost 3 bases and the J segment 14 bases; nucleotides outside the gene matches: 7. The germline V gene has CDR1 SGHAT and CDR2 FQNNGV. For the CDR3, the DNA is TGTGCCAGCAGCTTCGAGACTAGCGGGGGGGCCGGGTATTTT. It yields the protein CASSFETSGGAGYF.